The source of this TCR beta chain is a study of OX40 agonist ivuxolimab in advanced cancers. For the study in its entirety: Ivuxolimab, which targeted the costimulatory receptor OX40 (CD134), was an agonistic, fully human IgG2 monoclonal antibody. Peripheral TCRbeta sequencing was intended to test whether TCR sequence diversity was altered and clonal T-cell expansion was caused by ivuxolimab. Intravenous ivuxolimab was administered to patients every 2 weeks at six dose levels: 0.01, 0.1, 0.3, 1.5, 3 and 10 mg/kg. The paper describes the monotherapy dose-escalation part (N of about 55 patients) of the phase I trial of ivuxolimab. Of the roughly 50 dose-escalation patients, hepatocellular carcinoma was present in roughly 19, melanoma in approximately 15, renal cell carcinoma in 9 and head and neck cancer in 9. Prior anti-PD-1, anti-PD-L1 or anti-CTLA-4 therapy was permitted, and about two fifths of dose-escalation patients had received checkpoint inhibitors. In the dose-escalation cohort, 82.7% of patients were male, and the mean age was around 60 years, with a range of about 20 to 79. Three dose-escalation patients achieved partial responses, one with hepatocellular carcinoma and two with cutaneous melanoma. Here is what the overall study found, with its caveats: After ivuxolimab, more expanded clones were found on average in CD8+ T cells than in CD4+ T cells. In the 0.1-3.0 mg/kg groups, partial responders had among the lowest normalized peripheral clonal expansion, particularly in CD8+ T cells. At doses of 0.1 to 3.0 mg/kg, clonal expansion of both CD4+ and CD8+ T cells in blood was seen between baseline and week 6. Low levels of normalized T-cell clonal expansion were also seen in some patients who did not respond. The antigen specificity of the peripheral T cells that underwent clonal expansion was not determined.

About this clone: This clone's antigen is unknown. Base qualities were left out, and no much larger clone turns up one base away.

For sequencing of the TCRbeta CDR3 region, genomic DNA was extracted from the sorted cells. The immunoSEQ Assay was used to sequence the TCRbeta CDR3 regions. TCRdb stores this immuneACCESS table with in-frame sequences only. Part of the clones is absent; in the studies checked, under half of the shortfall reflects unresolved V genes, and no reason is known for the rest. The sample profile shows about 42,000 clones; around 91% of them were found once. The ten biggest clones cover 4.7% of the sample. The trial excluded patients who had a history of autoimmune disease or who were on systemic immunosuppression. Peripheral blood for TCR sequencing was collected from all dose cohorts at baseline, on cycle 4 day 1, and on cycle 7 day 1. The samples were taken from a phase I, first-in-human, multicenter, open-label dose-escalation trial of ivuxolimab. Adults with locally advanced or metastatic melanoma, renal cell, hepatocellular, or head and neck squamous cell carcinoma were enrolled in the trial. Before TCR sequencing, CD4+ and CD8+ T cells were separately sorted from peripheral blood.

CDR1 SGHRS and CDR2 YFSETQ were looked up in the germline V gene. From the cysteine up to the phenylalanine, the CDR3 has a length of 16 residues. The CDR3 DNA has 48 bases and is translated from base 1. The germline ends are 24 bases apart after V is trimmed by 5 bases and J by 9 bases. The chain is assembled from TRBV5-1 and TRBJ2-1; the D gene may be TRBD1 or TRBD2, since each aligns over 5 bases. The clonotype originates from an adult with an advanced solid tumor such as melanoma, head and neck, liver or kidney cancer. Sequenced material: CD4+ or CD8+ T cells sorted from blood, taken in a trial of the OX40 agonist ivuxolimab. The DNA sequence is as follows: TGCGCCAGCAGGAGGGCCGGGACCACCTCCCCCGGTGAGCAGTTCTTC. The translation is CASRRAGTTSPGEQFF.